A single sample is the source of the 5 T cell receptor beta chains below, sequenced in a study of blood T cell repertoires in COVID-19. Some clones are missing from TCRdb's copy, which holds only in-frame ones; the method was immunoSEQ multiplex PCR. This table has approximately 290,000 clones, around 89% appearing once. The sequenced sample consisted of peripheral blood. These receptors all come from a man aged 25-40 years with acute or convalescent COVID-19.

The chain employs TRBV28 and TRBJ2-7; D ambiguous. V lost 9 bases and J lost 0, with 9 bases in between. The CDR3 consists of 12 residues. Germline V gene sequence: CDR1 MDHEN, CDR2 SYDVKM. The DNA of the CDR3 is TGTGCCAGTGTGAGGTACTCCTACGAGCAGTACTTC. Amino acid sequence: CASVRYSYEQYF.

The sample holds one count of this clone. The CDR3 DNA reads as TGTGCCAGCAGTGGGGGGCTAGCGGGGACAAATGAGCAGTTCTTC. Amino acid sequence: CASSGGLAGTNEQFF. The rearrangement links TRBV2 to TRBJ2-1, with 9 positions matching TRBD2. CDR1 is SNHLY and CDR2 is FYNNEI in the germline V gene. Trimming cost V 4 bases and J 7 bases; bases outside gene matches: 8. The CDR3 sequence is 15 residues long.

This sequence joins TRBV10-3 and TRBJ2-7; no definite D call. The CDR3 spans 14 residues. V lost 3 bases and J lost 1, with 10 bases in between. CDR1 ENHRY and CDR2 SYGVKD come from the germline V gene. CDR3 amino acids: CAISDPSGSYEQYF. The CDR3 nucleotides are TGTGCCATCAGTGACCCCTCCGGGTCCTACGAGCAGTACTTC.

The genes are TRBV11-2 and TRBJ1-6; no definite D call. V was pared by 4 bases and J by 5 bases, with 9 bases between. This CDR3 has 14 amino acids. Germline V lookup: CDR1 SGHAT, CDR2 FQNNGV. CDR3 region: CASSSMRNNSPLHF. In DNA, the CDR3 is TGTGCCAGCAGCTCTATGAGAAATAATTCACCCCTCCACTTT.

This clone has a single count. The chain is built from TRBV24-1 and TRBJ2-3; 8 bases match TRBD2. Germline assignment: CDR1 KGHDR and CDR2 SFDVKD. Losses at the gene ends were 6 bases for V and 3 bases for J; bases not matched to a gene: 7. The CDR3 totals 15 residues. In nucleotides, the CDR3 is TGTGCCACCAGTTCTCGAAGCGGGAGAACAGATACGCAGTATTTT. This translates into CATSSRSGRTDTQYF.